This T cell receptor beta chain was documented in a study of T cells in localized non-small cell lung cancer (dated by TCRdb to 2020 to 2022). General notes on the study: T cell repertoires of 236 early-stage NSCLC patients were analyzed, with tumors being compared against uninvolved tumor-adjacent lungs. The cohort consisted of 200 to 300 treatment-naive NSCLC patients whose localized lung tumors had been resected. The mean age of the NSCLC patients was about 67 years, with 130 or so men and 85 to 110 women. What the research found in general, with its limitations: The highest T cell clonality was observed in uninvolved tumor-adjacent lung, where clonality exceeded that of tumor, suggesting that antigenic responses were more focused in uninvolved tumor-adjacent lung. Longer overall survival was associated with higher blood T cell density, whereas shorter survival was associated with higher adjacent-lung clonality. Because the study design was exploratory, TCR variables were selected using unadjusted p-values without false-discovery rate correction. A median of roughly 56 of the top 100 tumor clones were detected in paired uninvolved adjacent lung, and around 30 of these tumor clones were also found among the top 100 clones of the paired uninvolved adjacent lung. Because multi-region sequencing of the tumors was not done, intratumor heterogeneity could not be ruled out.

TCR beta CDR3 regions were sequenced from DNA using the immunoSEQ Assay. As for how the authors treated the data: T cell density was computed as TCR beta template counts normalized to usable DNA estimated by amplifying housekeeping genes. Richness was estimated using the preseqR package, with extrapolation to 400,000 templates for PBMC samples and to 120,000 templates for tissue samples. Clonality was taken to be one minus Pielou's evenness. Tissue-enriched TCRs were identified through differential abundance testing performed on productive amino-acid clonotypes, with a minimum total count of 5 and an alpha of 0.1. Repertoire overlap between compartments was quantified with the Jaccard Index and Morisita Overlap Index. TCR beta CDR3s were clustered by GLIPH together with public tetramer-defined viral CDR3s, and at least three viral sequences plus V-gene enrichment were required for viral motifs. The clones in this table, taken by TCRdb from immuneACCESS, are in-frame only. Not every clone is retained; where verified, under half of the shortfall comes from an unresolved V gene, and the cause of the rest is unknown. The V and J calls and clone size are taken from that table; D and trimming were inferred from the DNA. Across this sample there are 5,200 or so clones, with roughly 33% seen only once. 7.5% to 8% of the sample is taken by the ten largest.

At diagnosis, peripheral blood, uninvolved tumor-adjacent lung and tumor were collected and stored as a combination of fresh-frozen and FFPE material. According to the germline V gene, CDR1 reads SGHRS and CDR2 reads YFSETQ. Including the terminal cysteine and phenylalanine, the CDR3 comprises 14 residues. Only the CDR3 portion is preserved as DNA: 42 bases, with reading frame beginning at the first base. In regard to this clone: Its antigen is unknown. One end of the junction fails to match germline, which may point to a read error.

Material: lung tumor tissue, obtained before any cancer treatment. This sequence uses TRBV5-1 and TRBJ2-5; the D call is tentative, TRBD1 or TRBD2, as each matches 5 bases. The clonotype originates from a female donor over 55 with stage I lung adenocarcinoma. The DNA reads TGCGCCAGCAGCTTCCGGGACCAAAAGGAGATCCAGTACTTC. Translated, this is CASSFRDQKEIQYF.